The 6 T cell receptor beta chains below were found in one sample sequenced in a study of blood T cells in healthy people across ages (dated by TCRdb to the mid-2010s). Library preparation used 5' RACE. The sequencer was an Illumina HiSeq 2500. A second PCR of roughly 6 to 11 cycles was run with a J-beta primer mix and a sample-barcoded 5' primer. TCRdb passed the public sequencing reads through fastp at Q25 and MiXCR, retaining productive beta sequences. CDR3 protein sequences are deduplicated, and each keeps its most common genes and DNA. The sample table lists 850,000 to 1,000,000 distinct CDR3 sequences, roughly 47% of them with a count of one. The top ten hold about 22% of the sample. Sequencing used blood. Receptor source: a woman between 55 and 75 years old in good health.

Worth noting for this clonotype: The junction departs from the called germline gene at one end, perhaps through a read error. This chain's CDR3 is CVSSLRSTSGRAYSYEQYF. CDR3 nucleotide sequence: TGTGTCAGCAGCTTAAGGTCCACTAGCGGGAGGGCCTACTCCTACGAGCAGTACTTC. The chain is built from TRBV7-8 and TRBJ2-7; 13 bases are shared with TRBD2. CDR1 is SGHVS and CDR2 is FQNEAQ in the germline V gene. There are 19 residues in the CDR3.

The genes are TRBV28 and TRBJ2-7; a weak D match, TRBD1 (9 bases). Germline-derived CDR1 and CDR2 are MDHEN and SYDVKM. Trimming took off 7 bases at V and 6 bases at J, with 19 bases between the two ends. The CDR3 contains 14 residues. CDR3 in amino acids: CASNGGDRAFEQYF. The CDR3 DNA sequence: TGTGCCAGCAACGGGGGGGACAGGGCATTCGAGCAGTACTTC.

This chain uses TRBV6-1 with TRBJ2-7; either TRBD1 or TRBD2 may supply D (5 bases each). V was trimmed by 5 bases and J by 1 base, leaving 12 bases between them. The CDR3 loop spans 14 amino acids. CDR1 MNHNS and CDR2 SASEGT come from the germline V gene. This chain's CDR3 is CASSRDPTSYEQYF. The CDR3 DNA sequence: TGTGCCAGCAGTCGGGACCCGACATCCTACGAGCAGTACTTC.

The chain links TRBV20-1 to TRBJ1-2; D is unclear. The germline V and J ends were trimmed by 0 bases and 8 bases, with 16 bases remaining between them. Germline-derived CDR1 and CDR2 are DFQATT and SNEGSKA (reference sequence). The CDR3 loop spans 14 amino acids. CDR3 sequence (DNA): TGCAGTGCTAGAGATCGATTTACGTCTCGGGGCTACACCTTC. This gives the protein CSARDRFTSRGYTF.

As concerns this clonotype: An end of the junction differs from the germline gene, which may be a read error. The rearrangement links TRBV7-9 to TRBJ2-3; TRBD2 is a possible D gene (5 bases). This CDR3 is built from 12 residues. The germline gives CDR1 SEHNR, CDR2 FQNEAQ (reference sequence). CDR3: CSSSLEGDTQYF. CDR3 bases: TGTTCCAGCAGCTTAGAGGGCGATACGCAGTATTTT.

This rearrangement joins TRBV28 to TRBJ2-1, with 7 bases matching TRBD1. The CDR3 loop spans 14 amino acids. CDR1 is MDHEN, CDR2 SYDVKM, per germline. After removal of 5 bases from V and 3 bases from J, the junction contained 4 bases not matched to a gene. Here the CDR3 DNA reads TGTGCCAGCAGTACGACAGGGTTCTACAATGAGCAGTTCTTC. Translated, it gives CASSTTGFYNEQFF.